The entry below describes one T cell receptor (beta chain). Its antigen is not known. PCR involved 60 Vbeta and 13 Jbeta primers. Repertoires were generated with immunoSEQ multiplex PCR, while TCRdb's copy carries only in-frame clones and drops some. Of around 50,000 clones listed, 70% to 85% were seen once; the top ten hold around 3%. This record comes from a study of cytomegalovirus exposure and HLA in healthy donors. The overall study: Caucasian-associated ancestry cluster membership applied to over 80% of several hundred genotyped donors.

Regarding the study as a whole: It was taken for granted in presence/absence analyses that sequencing depth across donors was roughly uniform. Among the CMV-associated chains, three were confirmed in vitro as specific for CMV antigens.

Trimming left V 3 bases short and J 4 bases short, with 10 bases between. The CDR3 spans 14 residues. Looked up from germline, CDR1 is SNHLY and CDR2 is FYNNEI. Sampled while nominally healthy, donors likely had unrecorded immune exposures. Sequencing was done on a sample of PBMCs. This TCR came from a man between 45 and 60 years old in good health and CMV-seronegative. This chain joins TRBV2 and TRBJ1-5, with D tentatively TRBD1 (6 bases). CDR3 nucleotide sequence: TGTGCCAGCAGTGAGCAGGGGCTGAATCAGCCCCAGCATTTT. This codes for CASSEQGLNQPQHF. The entire variable domain, with the rest obtained from reference TRBV2 and TRBJ1-5, is as follows: EPEVTQTPSHQVTQMGQEVILRCVPISNHLYFYWYRQILGQKVEFLVSFYNNEISEKSEIFDDQFSVERPDGSNFTLKIRSTKLEDSAMYFCASSEQGLNQPQHFGDGTRLSIL.